This T cell receptor (beta chain) came from a study of cytomegalovirus exposure and HLA in healthy donors. The PCR ran on 60 Vbeta and 13 Jbeta primers. The assay was immunoSEQ multiplex PCR, and TCRdb's table has in-frame clones only and misses some. The sample holds about 67,000 clones, 68% seen once. Germline assignment: CDR1 SGHDT and CDR2 YYEEEE. The V and J ends lost 4 bases and 2 bases, in that order; junction bases with no gene match: 2. The CDR3 sequence is 13 residues long. Concerning this clone itself: Its target is unknown.

Study results and caveats: Specific recognition of CMV antigens was confirmed in vitro for a few chains (all CMV-associated). For cytomegalovirus status, the classifier reportedly gave diagnoses with high specificity and sensitivity. Follow-up analysis later connected one missense variant in DCLRE1C with trimming of TCR beta V- and J-genes.

Sequenced sample: PBMCs. The rearrangement uses TRBV5-6 and TRBJ1-2; 7 bases agree with TRBD1. This TCR derives from a woman between 25 and 40 years old in good health and CMV-seronegative. The CDR3 nucleotides read TGTGCCAGCAGCCTCAGGGGGAACTATGGCTACACCTTC. It translates to CASSLRGNYGYTF.